This T cell receptor beta chain was obtained from a study of control samples from healthy donors and cancer patients (dated by TCRdb to the early 2020s). Note on this clone: The antigen it binds to is not known. Per-base quality was not reported, and no clone a single base away is much larger than it.

Receptor amplification or capture employed the immunoSEQ multiplex PCR assay. The table comes from immuneACCESS by way of TCRdb, which keeps in-frame sequences with V and J called. Part of the clones is missing from these tables; in studies checked, under half for an unresolved V gene and the rest for unknown reasons. The sample table lists about 51,000 clones, approximately 80% of them with a count of one. The ten largest clones add up to over 9% of the sample. Taken from cysteine to phenylalanine, the CDR3 has 15 residues. Only CDR3 DNA is held: 45 bases, read in frame from base 1. V is cut back by 4 bases and J by 5 bases, with 8 bases in the junction unmatched. The germline V gene gives CDR1 as SGHRS and CDR2 as YFSETQ.

This receptor was taken from a man aged 70 or older in good health. Recombination connected TRBV5-1 to TRBJ2-1, with TRBD2 identical over 8 junction bases. Sequences were obtained from blood. The CDR3 here reads CASSPRATSDNEQFF. Read as DNA, the sequence is TGCGCCAGCAGCCCCCGGGCGACTAGCGACAATGAGCAGTTCTTC.